A single sample is the source of the 21 T cell receptor beta chains below, sequenced in a study of T-cell memory formation after mild COVID-19. TCRdb passed the 5' RACE reads through MiXCR, listing each CDR3 protein once. The sample lists about 310,000 distinct CDR3 sequences, around a sixth seen once, with roughly 20% in the top ten. Sequencing input: PBMCs or a T cell subset sorted from them (not recorded which). The receptors were gathered from a man aged 18 to 35 who had mild COVID-19 (a few samples of this study predate the infection). Cell type and time point are not known.

This clonotype has just a few counts. The V call is TRBV7-8, the J call TRBJ2-1; no reliable D call. V was clipped by 2 bases and J by 10 bases, with 12 bases between them. From germline, CDR1 is SGHVS and CDR2 FQNEAQ. The CDR3 loop spans 13 amino acids. The CDR3 DNA reads as TGTGCCAGCAGCTTACCGAGGCCTCGCGAGCAGTTCTTC. This gives the protein CASSLPRPREQFF. Based on the CDR3 plus reference TRBV7-8 and TRBJ2-1, the full variable domain is GAGVSQSPRYKVAKRGQDVALRCDPISGHVSLFWYQQALGQGPEFLTYFQNEAQLDKSGLPSDRFFAERPEGSVSTLKIQRTQQEDSAVYLCASSLPRPREQFFGPGTRLTVL.

This clonotype showed up just a few times. The genes are TRBV5-1 and TRBJ1-1; D may be TRBD1 (5 bases). The V end lost 4 bases, the J end lost 1 base, and 14 bases lay between the germline ends. The CDR3 is made up of 15 amino acids. The V gene's germline CDR1 is SGHRS and CDR2 YFSETQ. CDR3 loop: CASSTGRGGNTEAFF. The CDR3 DNA reads as TGCGCCAGCAGCACCGGGCGGGGGGGGAACACTGAAGCTTTCTTT.

Many counts were recorded for this clonotype. The J gene is TRBJ1-2, the V gene TRBV7-8; D remains unclear. Between the trimmed V and J ends, which lost 0 bases and 7 bases, there was a span of 15 bases. Germline CDR1 and CDR2: SGHVS and FQNEAQ. The CDR3 is 15 amino acids. The CDR3 protein is CASSLAAGTYPGYTF. The CDR3 bases are TGTGCCAGCAGCTTAGCGGCAGGCACGTATCCTGGCTACACCTTC.

The sample holds a few counts of this clonotype. This chain connects TRBV10-3 to TRBJ2-7; TRBD2 matches at 10 bases. Germline CDR1 reads ENHRY; CDR2 reads SYGVKD. CDR3 length: 14 amino acids. Trimming took 2 bases from V and 9 from J; bases not matched to a gene: 7. CDR3 amino acids: CAISETSGDFGQYF. Here the CDR3 DNA reads TGTGCCATCAGTGAGACTAGCGGGGACTTTGGGCAGTACTTC.

J is TRBJ2-5 and V is TRBV7-2; tentatively, D is TRBD2 (7 bases). Germline CDR1 SGHTA, CDR2 FQGNSA. The CDR3 contains 15 residues. Trimming left V 5 bases short and J 7 bases short, with 20 bases between. The CDR3 DNA reads TGTGCCAGCAGCACTAGGGGGGGTTCAATGGGGACCCAGTACTTC. It translates to CASSTRGGSMGTQYF.

This clonotype was counted a few times. The chain couples TRBV7-2 to TRBJ2-3, with D possibly TRBD1 on 6 matching bases. Trimming stripped 7 bases from V and 0 bases from J, with 23 bases between. The CDR3 sequence is 18 residues long. The germline V gene encodes CDR1 SGHTA and CDR2 FQGNSA. Here the CDR3 DNA reads TGTGCCAGCACCCTCACAGGGTTGCGGTCCCTTAGCACAGATACGCAGTATTTT. Protein sequence: CASTLTGLRSLSTDTQYF.

This clonotype was counted a few times. J is TRBJ2-1 and V is TRBV7-9; 8 bases are shared with TRBD2. This CDR3 comprises 15 residues. The germline CDR1 and CDR2 sequences are SEHNR and FQNEAQ (reference sequence). The J segment lost 7 bases and the V segment lost 1 base, leaving 6 bases of the junction unmatched. The CDR3 is CASSLVQRGINEQFF. The CDR3 nucleotides are TGTGCCAGCAGCTTAGTCCAGCGGGGGATTAATGAGCAGTTCTTC.

The chain has TRBV10-3 and TRBJ2-4; TRBD2 matches at 8 bases. CDR3 length equals 19 residues. The junction had 10 bases not matched to a gene; V was cut back by 0 bases and J by 0 bases. CDR1 is ENHRY, CDR2 SYGVKD, per germline. For the CDR3, the DNA is TGTGCCATCAGTGAGTCGGGACTTAGCGGGATCCTAGCCAAAAACATTCAGTACTTC. It is translated as CAISESGLSGILAKNIQYF.

This clonotype was observed a handful of times. The CDR3 sequence is CAWSGGAEQFF. CDR3 DNA sequence: TGTGCCTGGAGTGGCGGGGCCGAGCAGTTCTTC. The V and J genes are TRBV30 and TRBJ2-1; D might be TRBD2 (6 bases). V lost 1 base and J 10 bases, leaving 8 bases between the germline ends. Germline CDR1 and CDR2: GTSNPN and SVGIG (reference sequence). CDR3 length: 11 residues.

The rearrangement joins TRBV4-3 to TRBJ1-5, with D uncertain. The germline gives CDR1 LGHNA, CDR2 YSLEER. V lost 1 base and J 5 bases, leaving 18 bases between the germline ends. The CDR3 extends over 17 amino acids. CDR3 coding DNA: TGCGCCAGCAGCCAAGGGCGTAGGGAAGGGATCTATCAGCCCCAGCATTTT. Its translation: CASSQGRREGIYQPQHF.

The genes are TRBV5-6 and TRBJ2-1, with TRBD2 matching 12 bases. The CDR3 consists of 16 residues. V was pared by 2 bases and J by 4 bases, with 4 bases of the junction left unmatched. Germline CDR1 SGHDT, CDR2 YYEEEE. For the CDR3, the DNA is TGTGCCAGCAGCTTTCTAGCGGGGGGGTCATACAATGAGCAGTTCTTC. Its translation: CASSFLAGGSYNEQFF.

This chain links TRBV5-1 with TRBJ1-2, with 9 bases lining up with TRBD1. The V gene's germline CDR1 is SGHRS and CDR2 YFSETQ. The CDR3 consists of 15 residues. V shed 3 bases, J shed 4 bases, and the junction held 7 bases outside the gene matches. CDR3: CASSSTGGRPYGYTF. For the CDR3, the DNA is TGCGCCAGCAGCTCCACAGGGGGCCGGCCCTATGGCTACACCTTC.

The chain carries TRBV29-1 and TRBJ2-3; the D is unclear. CDR1 is SQVTM, CDR2 ANQGSEA, per germline. Between the trimmed V and J ends, which lost 2 bases and 5 bases, there was a span of 11 bases. The CDR3 runs to 13 residues. This CDR3 is CSVERRAGDTQYF. The CDR3 region has the DNA TGCAGCGTTGAAAGAAGGGCTGGAGATACGCAGTATTTT.

The chain recombines TRBV4-2 with TRBJ2-2; D may be TRBD1 or TRBD2 (6 bases each). The V end was cut by 1 base, the J end by 5 bases, with 8 bases between. The CDR3 is made up of 14 amino acids. Germline V gene sequence: CDR1 LGHNA, CDR2 YNFKEQ. This chain's CDR3 is CASSQVGGTGELFF. The CDR3 coding sequence is TGTGCCAGCAGCCAAGTAGGGGGGACCGGGGAGCTGTTTTTT.

The CDR3 sequence is CSAIRGHLAFF. CDR3 nucleotides: TGCAGTGCTATCAGGGGGCACCTGGCTTTCTTT. The V gene is TRBV20-1, the J gene TRBJ1-1, with TRBD1 matching 8 bases. Trimming cost V 4 bases and J 11 bases; bases outside gene matches: 6. Germline V gives CDR1 DFQATT, CDR2 SNEGSKA (reference sequence). This CDR3 is built from 11 residues.

This chain links TRBV28 with TRBJ2-7; 11 bases match TRBD1. V trimming: 4 bases; J trimming: 5 bases; junction bases outside the gene matches: 13. This CDR3 comprises 17 residues. The germline gives CDR1 MDHEN, CDR2 SYDVKM. The CDR3 coding sequence is TGTGCCAGCAGTTCGAATGAACTGGACAGGGGGCGGGACGAGCAGTACGTC. Amino acid sequence: CASSSNELDRGRDEQYV.

This clonotype has more than one count but fewer than ten. DNA of the CDR3: TGCGCCAGCAGCTTGGGGGCAGATTCACCCCTCCACTTT. Residues: CASSLGADSPLHF. The chain has TRBV5-1 and TRBJ1-6; no clear D gene. This CDR3 comprises 13 residues. Germline CDR1 is SGHRS and CDR2 is YFSETQ. V dropped 0 bases and J dropped 8 bases, with 6 bases sitting between them.

This clonotype was detected only a few times. DNA of the CDR3: TGCAGTGCTAGGGGGTCATCGGGGACCCAGTACTTC. Protein sequence: CSARGSSGTQYF. The genes are TRBV20-1 and TRBJ2-5; D is unclear. Germline assignment: CDR1 DFQATT and CDR2 SNEGSKA (reference sequence). This CDR3 has 12 residues. Trimming stripped 3 bases from V and 7 bases from J, with 12 bases between.

This clonotype appeared a few times. The DNA for the CDR3 is TGTGCCAGCAGTTTTAGGGGATGGTTGACAGATACGCAGTATTTT. Residues: CASSFRGWLTDTQYF. V and J are TRBV28 and TRBJ2-3; weak D call: TRBD1 (5 bases). The CDR3 loop spans 15 amino acids. Germline lookup yields CDR1 MDHEN and CDR2 SYDVKM. V was pared by 3 bases and J by 3 bases, with 13 bases between.

This clonotype has a handful of counts. The chain has TRBV4-1 and TRBJ1-6; 7 nucleotides align to TRBD1. V was clipped by 0 bases and J by 8 bases; unmatched bases: 4. The CDR3 is made up of 15 amino acids. Germline V gives CDR1 MGHRA, CDR2 YSYEKL. CDR3 nucleotides: TGCGCCAGCAGCCAAGACGCAGGGGGTTATTCACCCCTCCACTTT. This sequence encodes CASSQDAGGYSPLHF.

This clonotype came up a few times. The chain uses TRBV7-9 and TRBJ2-1, with D tentatively TRBD1 or TRBD2 (5 bases each). The V end was cut by 5 bases, the J end by 3 bases, with 17 bases between. The CDR3 has 16 residues. The germline V gene encodes CDR1 SEHNR and CDR2 FQNEAQ (reference sequence). Here the CDR3 DNA reads TGTGCCAGCAGCGCATACGGATGGGACGTCTACAATGAGCAGTTCTTC. It yields the protein CASSAYGWDVYNEQFF.